This T cell receptor (beta chain) was recovered during a study of T cell responses to AZD1222 COVID-19 vaccine. Germline lookup yields CDR1 SEHNR and CDR2 FQNEAQ (reference sequence). This CDR3 is built from 13 residues. Germline trimming cut 3 bases from V and 7 bases from J; bases unmatched to any gene: 2. Sequenced by immunoSEQ multiplex PCR; TCRdb stores in-frame clones only, minus some. The table records about 120,000 clones, 91% of them present only once. Study results and caveats: There were repertoire samples only from the period after the peak T cell response. Spike-specific TCRs gained breadth and depth after people received two AZD1222 doses. Just a handful of AZD1222 recipients were seropositive at baseline. Most donors were white British, females outnumbered males, and clonal diversity was possibly underestimated.

About this clone: Antigen specificity is unknown.

The sequences come from peripheral blood, collected on day 0 of AZD1222 vaccination. The rearrangement uses TRBV7-9 and TRBJ2-7, with 11 nucleotides matching TRBD2. The source of this sequence is an adult in good health. In DNA, the CDR3 is TGTGCCAGCAGCTTGGCTAGCGGGAGGGAGCAGTACTTC. It translates to CASSLASGREQYF. The full variable domain, completed using reference TRBV7-9 and TRBJ2-7, is DTGVSQNPRHKITKRGQNVTFRCDPISEHNRLYWYRQTLGQGPEFLTYFQNEAQLEKSRLLSDRFSAERPKGSFSTLEIQRTEQGDSAMYLCASSLASGREQYFGPGTRLTVT.